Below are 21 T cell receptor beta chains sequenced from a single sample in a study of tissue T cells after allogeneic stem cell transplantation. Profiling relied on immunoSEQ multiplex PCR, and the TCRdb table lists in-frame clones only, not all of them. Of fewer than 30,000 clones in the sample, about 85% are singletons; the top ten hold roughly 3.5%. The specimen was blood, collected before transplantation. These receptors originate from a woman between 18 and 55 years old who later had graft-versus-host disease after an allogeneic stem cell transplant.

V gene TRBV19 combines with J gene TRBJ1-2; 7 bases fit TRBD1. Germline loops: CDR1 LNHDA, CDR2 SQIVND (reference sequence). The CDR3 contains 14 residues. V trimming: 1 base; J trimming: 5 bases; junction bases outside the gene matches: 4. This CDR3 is CASSIGDRPYGYTF. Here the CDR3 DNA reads TGTGCCAGTAGTATAGGGGACAGACCTTATGGCTACACCTTC.

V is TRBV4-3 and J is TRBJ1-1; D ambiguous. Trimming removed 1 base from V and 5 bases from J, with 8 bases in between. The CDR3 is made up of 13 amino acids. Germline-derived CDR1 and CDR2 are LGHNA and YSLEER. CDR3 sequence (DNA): TGCGCCAGCAGCCAAGTTGCGTGGACTGAAGCTTTCTTT. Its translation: CASSQVAWTEAFF.

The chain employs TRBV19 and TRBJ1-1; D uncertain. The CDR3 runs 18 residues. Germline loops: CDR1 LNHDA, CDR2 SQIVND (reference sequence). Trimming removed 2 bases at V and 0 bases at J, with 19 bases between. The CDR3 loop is CASSITVRASDLNTEAFF. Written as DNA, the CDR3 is TGTGCCAGTAGTATAACGGTAAGGGCCTCGGACCTGAACACTGAAGCTTTCTTT.

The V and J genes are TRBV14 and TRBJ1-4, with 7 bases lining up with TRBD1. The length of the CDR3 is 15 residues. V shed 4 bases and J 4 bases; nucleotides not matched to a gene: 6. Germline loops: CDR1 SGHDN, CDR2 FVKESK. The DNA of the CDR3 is TGTGCCAGCAGCCTAACAGGGGTGCTTAATGAAAAACTGTTTTTT. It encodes CASSLTGVLNEKLFF.

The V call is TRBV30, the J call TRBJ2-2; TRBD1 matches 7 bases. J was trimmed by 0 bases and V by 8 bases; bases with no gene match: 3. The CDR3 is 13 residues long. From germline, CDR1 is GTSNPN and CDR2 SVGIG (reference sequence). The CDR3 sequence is CALGTANTGELFF. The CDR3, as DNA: TGTGCCCTCGGGACAGCGAACACCGGGGAGCTGTTTTTT.

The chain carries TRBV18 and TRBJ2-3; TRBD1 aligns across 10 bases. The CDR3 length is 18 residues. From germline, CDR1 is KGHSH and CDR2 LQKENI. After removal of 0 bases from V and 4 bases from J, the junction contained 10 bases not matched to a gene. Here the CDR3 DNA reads TGTGCCAGCTCACCACCGCTTTTCGGGACAGGGGACGCAGATACGCAGTATTTT. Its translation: CASSPPLFGTGDADTQYF.

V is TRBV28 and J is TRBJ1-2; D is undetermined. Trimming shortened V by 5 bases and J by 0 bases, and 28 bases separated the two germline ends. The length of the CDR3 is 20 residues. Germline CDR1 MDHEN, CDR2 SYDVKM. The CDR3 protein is CASSLIIKDPQALANYGYTF. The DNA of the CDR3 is TGTGCCAGCAGTCTGATCATTAAGGACCCCCAAGCACTGGCTAACTATGGCTACACCTTC.

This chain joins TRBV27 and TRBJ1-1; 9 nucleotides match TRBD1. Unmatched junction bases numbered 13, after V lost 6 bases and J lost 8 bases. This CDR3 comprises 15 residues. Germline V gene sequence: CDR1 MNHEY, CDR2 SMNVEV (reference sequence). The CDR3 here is CASRRGGQGSSEAFF. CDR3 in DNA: TGTGCCAGCAGGAGGGGGGGACAGGGCTCCTCCGAAGCTTTCTTT.

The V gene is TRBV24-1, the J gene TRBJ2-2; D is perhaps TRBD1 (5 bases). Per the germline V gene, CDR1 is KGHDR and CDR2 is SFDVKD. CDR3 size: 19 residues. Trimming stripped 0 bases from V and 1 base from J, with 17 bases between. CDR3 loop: CATSDLAGPPLVNTGELFF. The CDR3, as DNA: TGTGCCACCAGTGATTTGGCAGGGCCCCCCTTAGTGAACACCGGGGAGCTGTTTTTT.

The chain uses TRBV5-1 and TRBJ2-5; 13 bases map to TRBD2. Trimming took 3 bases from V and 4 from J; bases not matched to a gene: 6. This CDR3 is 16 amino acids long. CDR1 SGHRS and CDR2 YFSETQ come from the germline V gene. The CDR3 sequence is CASSSTSGRALETQYF. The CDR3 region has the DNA TGCGCCAGCAGCTCTACTAGCGGGAGGGCGTTAGAGACCCAGTACTTC.

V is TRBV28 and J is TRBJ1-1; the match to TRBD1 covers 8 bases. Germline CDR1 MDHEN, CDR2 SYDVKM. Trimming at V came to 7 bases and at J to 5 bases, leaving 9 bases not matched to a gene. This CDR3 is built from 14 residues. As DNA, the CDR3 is TGTGCCAGCAATATCGACAGGGGATGGACTGAAGCTTTCTTT. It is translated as CASNIDRGWTEAFF.

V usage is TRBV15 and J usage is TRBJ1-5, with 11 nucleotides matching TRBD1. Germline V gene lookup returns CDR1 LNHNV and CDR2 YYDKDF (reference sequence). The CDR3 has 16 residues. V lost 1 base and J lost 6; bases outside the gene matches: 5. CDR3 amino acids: CATSRGGQGAGQPQHF. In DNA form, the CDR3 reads TGTGCCACCAGCAGAGGCGGACAGGGGGCCGGTCAGCCCCAGCATTTT.

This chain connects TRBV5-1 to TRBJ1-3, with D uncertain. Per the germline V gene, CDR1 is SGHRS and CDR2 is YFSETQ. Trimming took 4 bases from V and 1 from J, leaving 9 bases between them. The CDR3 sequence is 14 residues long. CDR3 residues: CASSMDTSGNTIYF. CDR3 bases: TGCGCCAGCAGCATGGATACATCTGGAAACACCATATATTTT.

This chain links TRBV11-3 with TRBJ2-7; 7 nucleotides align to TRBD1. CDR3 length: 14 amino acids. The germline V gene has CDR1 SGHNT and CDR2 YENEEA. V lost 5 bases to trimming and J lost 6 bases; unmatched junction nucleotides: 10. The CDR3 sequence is CASSTGTETAEQYF. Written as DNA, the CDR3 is TGTGCCAGCAGCACCGGGACAGAAACCGCCGAGCAGTACTTC.

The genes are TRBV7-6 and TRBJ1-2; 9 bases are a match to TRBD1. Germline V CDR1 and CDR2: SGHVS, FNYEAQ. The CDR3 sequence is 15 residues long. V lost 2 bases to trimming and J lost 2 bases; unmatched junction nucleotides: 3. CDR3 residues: CASSLRTGVNYGYTF. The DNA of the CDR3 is TGTGCCAGCAGCTTAAGGACAGGGGTGAACTATGGCTACACCTTC.

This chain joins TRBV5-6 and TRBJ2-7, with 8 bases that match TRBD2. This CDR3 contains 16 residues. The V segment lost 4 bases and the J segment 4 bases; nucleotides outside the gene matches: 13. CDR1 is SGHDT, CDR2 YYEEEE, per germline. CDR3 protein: CASSPSGSSSLYEQYF. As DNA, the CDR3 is TGTGCCAGCAGCCCTAGCGGGTCCTCCTCGCTATACGAGCAGTACTTC.

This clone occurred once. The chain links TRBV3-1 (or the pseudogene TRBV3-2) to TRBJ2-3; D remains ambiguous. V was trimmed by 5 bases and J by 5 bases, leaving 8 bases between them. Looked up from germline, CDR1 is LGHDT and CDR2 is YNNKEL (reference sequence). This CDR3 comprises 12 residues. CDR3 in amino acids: CASSTTGDTQYF. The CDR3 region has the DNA TGTGCCAGCAGCACTACGGGAGATACGCAGTATTTT.

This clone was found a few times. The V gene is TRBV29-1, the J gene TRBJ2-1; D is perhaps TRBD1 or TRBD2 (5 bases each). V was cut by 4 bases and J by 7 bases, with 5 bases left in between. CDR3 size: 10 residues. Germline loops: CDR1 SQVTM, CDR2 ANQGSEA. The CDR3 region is CSVGGNEQFF. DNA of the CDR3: TGCAGCGTTGGGGGGAATGAGCAGTTCTTC.

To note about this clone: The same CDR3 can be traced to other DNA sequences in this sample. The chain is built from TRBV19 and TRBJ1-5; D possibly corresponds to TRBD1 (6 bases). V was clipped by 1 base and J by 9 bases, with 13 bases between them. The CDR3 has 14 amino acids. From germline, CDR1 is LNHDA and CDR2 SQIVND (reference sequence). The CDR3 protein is CASSIVGGLGPQHF. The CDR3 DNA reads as TGTGCCAGTAGTATAGTGGGGGGGCTGGGGCCCCAGCATTTT.

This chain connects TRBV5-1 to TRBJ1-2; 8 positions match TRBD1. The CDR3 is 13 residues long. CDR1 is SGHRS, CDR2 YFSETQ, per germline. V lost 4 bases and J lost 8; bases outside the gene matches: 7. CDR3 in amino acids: CASSDSGGAGYTF. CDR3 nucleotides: TGCGCCAGCAGCGATTCAGGGGGCGCAGGCTACACCTTC. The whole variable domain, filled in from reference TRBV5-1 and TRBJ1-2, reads KAGVTQTPRYLIKTRGQQVTLSCSPISGHRSVSWYQQTPGQGLQFLFEYFSETQRNKGNFPGRFSGRQFSNSRSEMNVSTLELGDSALYLCASSDSGGAGYTFGSGTRLTVV.

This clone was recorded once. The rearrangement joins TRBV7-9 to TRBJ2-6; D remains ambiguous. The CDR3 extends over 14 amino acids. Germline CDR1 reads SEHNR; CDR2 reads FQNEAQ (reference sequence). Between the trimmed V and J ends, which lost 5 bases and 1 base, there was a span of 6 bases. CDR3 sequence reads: CASSPTSGANVLTF. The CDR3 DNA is TGTGCCAGCAGCCCCACATCTGGGGCCAACGTCCTGACTTTC. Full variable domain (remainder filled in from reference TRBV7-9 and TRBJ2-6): DTGVSQNPRHKITKRGQNVTFRCDPISEHNRLYWYRQTLGQGPEFLTYFQNEAQLEKSRLLSDRFSAERPKGSFSTLEIQRTEQGDSAMYLCASSPTSGANVLTFGAGSRLTVL.